This entry is about one T cell receptor beta chain. The CDR3 is made up of 14 amino acids. From germline, CDR1 is SGHTS and CDR2 YDEGEE. Trimming took 0 bases from V and 4 from J, leaving 8 bases between them. The authors' processing: Counts of nucleated cells, estimated from reference gene primer amplification, were obtained. Measured with immunoSEQ multiplex PCR; TCRdb has only the in-frame clones, and not every one. V and J calls and clone size are those listed in that table; D and trimming were worked out from the DNA. Here the sample spans some 170,000 clones, more than 70% being singletons. The source of the sample is a study of blood T cell repertoires in COVID-19. Participants were aged about 18 to 100 years from more than 20 US areas. In Cohort 3, a recovered donor had either two negative PCRs, clearance, or symptom resolution.

The sample was PBMCs or T cells enriched from blood (not recorded which). This sequence originates from a man aged 35 to 55 who had recovered from COVID-19. This chain joins TRBV5-8 and TRBJ1-5; no firm D call. The CDR3 protein is CASSLVAGNQPQHF. CDR3 in DNA: TGTGCCAGCAGCTTGGTAGCGGGAAATCAGCCCCAGCATTTT.